This T cell receptor beta chain emerged from a study of T cell repertoires in cytomegalovirus infection. Study summary: Public TCR beta signatures provided an indication of both CMV infection and a matching HLA type. Study outcomes and limitations: The study identified carriers of CMV plus the relevant HLA from cumulative public TCR beta family frequency.

TCRdb processed the reads anew with MiXCR; each CDR3 protein has one entry. The sample shows 350,000 to 550,000 distinct CDR3 sequences, about 33% of them seen only once. The V end lost 5 bases, the J end lost 5 bases, and 17 bases lay between the germline ends. Germline V gene data show CDR1 as SGHVS and CDR2 as FQNEAQ. The CDR3 contains 15 residues. The sample holds many counts of this clonotype. Its antigen is as yet unknown. J is TRBJ2-3 and V is TRBV7-8, with D perhaps matching TRBD2 (7 bases). Sequenced input: PBMCs. The clonotype originates from a human donor in good health (CMV status not recorded). Some clones in this sample may be carry-over from other donors' samples. CDR3: CASSLVPGGGDTQYF. CDR3 in DNA: TGTGCCAGCAGCCTGGTGCCGGGGGGCGGAGATACGCAGTATTTT.